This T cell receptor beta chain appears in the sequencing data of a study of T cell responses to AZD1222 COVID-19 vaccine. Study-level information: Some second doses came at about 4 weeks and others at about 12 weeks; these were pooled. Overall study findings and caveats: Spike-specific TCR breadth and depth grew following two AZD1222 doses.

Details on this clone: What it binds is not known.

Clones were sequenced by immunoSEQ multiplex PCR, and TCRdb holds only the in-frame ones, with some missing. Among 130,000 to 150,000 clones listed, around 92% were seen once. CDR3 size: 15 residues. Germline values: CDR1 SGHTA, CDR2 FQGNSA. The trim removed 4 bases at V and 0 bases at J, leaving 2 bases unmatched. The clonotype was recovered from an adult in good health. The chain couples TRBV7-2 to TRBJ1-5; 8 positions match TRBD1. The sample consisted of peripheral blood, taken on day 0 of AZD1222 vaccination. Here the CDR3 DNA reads TGTGCCAGCAGCTGGGACAGGAATAGCAATCAGCCCCAGCATTTT. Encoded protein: CASSWDRNSNQPQHF.